The 32 T cell receptor beta chains below were found in one sample sequenced in a study of vaccination and CD4 T cells after COVID-19. Treatment of the sample: approximately 9-day PBMC culture with coronavirus spike peptide pools or control peptides (ViraFEST assay). Their antigens remain unidentified. Sequencing of the DNA from cultured CD4+ T cells was carried out with the Oncomine TCR Beta short-read assay. A single record per CDR3 protein comes from TCRdb applying MiXCR to the PCR reads. The table records about 21,000 distinct CDR3 sequences, 40% to 50% of them present only once. The sequenced sample was CD4+ T cells from blood, cultured in vitro. These receptors all stem from a human donor who had recovered from COVID-19.

The chain employs TRBV19 and TRBJ2-4, with D perhaps assigned TRBD1 or TRBD2 (5 bases each). CDR1 is LNHDA, CDR2 SQIVND, per germline (reference sequence). The CDR3 covers 14 residues. V was cut by 10 bases and J by 4 bases, with 17 bases left in between. Here the CDR3 DNA reads TGTGCCACCCTCGCAGTGGGGGAGAAAAACATTCAGTACTTC. Translating gives CATLAVGEKNIQYF.

The chain combines TRBV28 with TRBJ1-5, with 8 positions matching TRBD1. This CDR3 region has 18 residues. V shed 6 bases and J 0 bases; nucleotides not matched to a gene: 13. Germline V gene lookup returns CDR1 MDHEN and CDR2 SYDVKM. The CDR3 DNA sequence: TGTGCCAGCAGAAGCGCCAGGGGGCCGGGCCATAGCAATCAGCCCCAGCATTTT. Protein product: CASRSARGPGHSNQPQHF.

The genes are TRBV5-1 and TRBJ1-1; no reliable D call. The CDR3 spans 13 residues. CDR1 is SGHRS, CDR2 YFSETQ, per germline. The V end was cut by 1 base, the J end by 8 bases, with 12 bases between. CDR3 nucleotides: TGCGCCAGCAGCTTGTTAGGCGAAATGGAAGCTTTCTTT. Encoded protein: CASSLLGEMEAFF.

The V call is TRBV19, the J call TRBJ2-1; possibly TRBD2 for D (6 bases). The CDR3 is made up of 13 amino acids. Germline CDR1 is LNHDA and CDR2 is SQIVND (reference sequence). Trimming took off 6 bases at V and 10 bases at J, with 16 bases between the two ends. The CDR3 here is CASRKQSAGEQFF. DNA for the CDR3: TGTGCCAGTAGGAAGCAGTCGGCGGGAGAGCAGTTCTTC.

This clonotype showed up just a few times. CDR3 loop: CSASETGGHSPLHF. For the CDR3, the DNA is TGCAGTGCTAGTGAGACAGGGGGCCATTCACCCCTCCACTTT. The J gene is TRBJ1-6, the V gene TRBV20-1, with 10 bases identical to TRBD1. Germline V gives CDR1 DFQATT, CDR2 SNEGSKA (reference sequence). V trimming: 3 bases; J trimming: 8 bases; junction bases outside the gene matches: 4. The CDR3 contains 14 residues.

This clonotype was seen only a few times. This chain uses TRBV20-1 with TRBJ1-1; D may be TRBD1 (6 bases). Germline V gene data show CDR1 as DFQATT and CDR2 as SNEGSKA (reference sequence). V dropped 5 bases and J dropped 1 base, with 11 bases sitting between them. This CDR3 contains 13 residues. CDR3 bases: TGCAGTGCTGAACAGGGCTGGAACACTGAAGCTTTCTTT. It is translated as CSAEQGWNTEAFF.

This clonotype was recorded a few times. V and J are TRBV5-8 and TRBJ1-1; D unresolved. The germline V and J ends were trimmed by 4 bases and 0 bases, with 10 bases remaining between them. The CDR3 length is 14 residues. Germline CDR1 is SGHTS and CDR2 is YDEGEE. This CDR3 reads CASSARTMNTEAFF. The DNA for the CDR3 is TGTGCCAGCAGCGCTAGGACCATGAACACTGAAGCTTTCTTT.

The gene calls are TRBV24-1 and TRBJ1-5; TRBD1 matches 9 bases. V shed 7 bases and J 2 bases; nucleotides not matched to a gene: 5. The CDR3 length is 15 residues. Germline V gives CDR1 KGHDR, CDR2 SFDVKD. CDR3 in amino acids: CATRGQGGGNQPQHF. CDR3 DNA sequence: TGTGCCACCAGGGGACAGGGAGGGGGCAATCAGCCCCAGCATTTT.

V is TRBV12-3 or TRBV12-4 and J is TRBJ2-2; a possible D gene is TRBD1 (7 bases). The CDR3 runs 14 residues. The V end lost 11 bases, the J end lost 5 bases, and 18 bases lay between the germline ends. As DNA, the CDR3 is TGTGCCTCACGGGAGCAGGGGGAGACCGGGGAGCTGTTTTTT. The encoded protein is CASREQGETGELFF.

This chain's CDR3 is CSVVGSRNADTQYF. The CDR3 bases are TGCAGCGTTGTAGGTAGCCGGAACGCAGATACGCAGTATTTT. The rearrangement links TRBV29-1 to TRBJ2-3; D is uncertain. Germline CDR1 SQVTM, CDR2 ANQGSEA. V lost 4 bases and J lost 4, with 15 bases in between. This CDR3 comprises 14 residues.

This clonotype showed up just a few times. V and J are TRBV11-2 and TRBJ1-1; D gene uncertain. Trimming removed 3 bases from V and 1 base from J, with 3 bases in between. In germline, CDR1 is SGHAT, CDR2 FQNNGV. The CDR3 spans 12 residues. As DNA, the CDR3 is TGTGCCAGCAGCTTTGAGAACACTGAAGCTTTCTTT. It specifies CASSFENTEAFF. The whole variable domain, remainder taken from reference TRBV11-2 and TRBJ1-1, is EAGVAQSPRYKIIEKRQSVAFWCNPISGHATLYWYQQILGQGPKLLIQFQNNGVVDDSQLPKDRFSAERLKGVDSTLKIQPAKLEDSAVYLCASSFENTEAFFGQGTRLTVV.

J is TRBJ1-6 and V is TRBV7-2, with TRBD1 matching over 10 bases. Germline trimming cut 5 bases from V and 9 bases from J; bases unmatched to any gene: 1. Germline V CDR1 and CDR2: SGHTA, FQGNSA. The CDR3 spans 13 residues. The CDR3 here is CASSGTGASPLHF. Written as DNA, the CDR3 is TGTGCCAGCAGCGGGACAGGGGCTTCACCCCTCCACTTT.

The chain recombines TRBV6-5 with TRBJ2-7; 9 bases line up with TRBD2. Germline CDR1 reads MNHEY; CDR2 reads SVGAGI. V lost 0 bases to trimming and J lost 3 bases; unmatched junction nucleotides: 3. The CDR3 extends over 15 amino acids. Written as DNA, the CDR3 is TGTGCCAGCAGTTACTCGGCTAGCGGGAACTACGAGCAGTACTTC. Amino acids: CASSYSASGNYEQYF.

The gene calls are TRBV7-6 and TRBJ1-1; D is possibly TRBD1 (5 bases). V was trimmed by 1 base and J by 1 base, leaving 16 bases between them. This CDR3 comprises 17 residues. The germline V gene has CDR1 SGHVS and CDR2 FNYEAQ. CDR3 loop: CASSLGLQGPQNTEAFF. The CDR3 DNA reads as TGTGCCAGCAGCTTAGGTTTGCAGGGCCCGCAGAACACTGAAGCTTTCTTT.

This clonotype appeared once. The genes are TRBV20-1 and TRBJ2-3; TRBD2 might be the D (6 bases). Germline V CDR1 and CDR2: DFQATT, SNEGSKA (reference sequence). This CDR3 is built from 15 residues. V dropped 5 bases and J dropped 2 bases, with 17 bases sitting between them. CDR3 in DNA: TGCAGTGCTCAAGAAACGGGAGTAGTCACAGATACGCAGTATTTT. This codes for CSAQETGVVTDTQYF.

The chain uses TRBV6-2 or TRBV6-3 and TRBJ2-2; maybe TRBD2 (7 bases). The germline gives CDR1 MNHEY, CDR2 SVGEGT. This CDR3 comprises 16 residues. The V end lost 6 bases, the J end lost 4 bases, and 18 bases lay between the germline ends. CDR3 protein: CASRPRRGGVTGELFF. Here the CDR3 DNA reads TGTGCCAGCAGACCCAGAAGGGGGGGAGTCACCGGGGAGCTGTTTTTT.

The chain is built from TRBV24-1 and TRBJ1-1; weak D call: TRBD1 (5 bases). The CDR3 is made up of 13 amino acids. CDR1 KGHDR and CDR2 SFDVKD come from the germline V gene. Trimming removed 6 bases at V and 4 bases at J, with 11 bases between. CDR3 amino acids: CATSFSQGTEAFF. The DNA for the CDR3 is TGTGCCACCAGTTTCAGTCAGGGCACTGAAGCTTTCTTT.

The rearrangement joins TRBV6-2 or TRBV6-3 to TRBJ1-2, with 9 bases fitting TRBD1. CDR1 and CDR2 (germline): MNHEY, SVGEGT. The CDR3 is made up of 17 amino acids. After removal of 6 bases from V and 5 bases from J, the junction contained 16 bases not matched to a gene. CDR3 sequence: CASRRKGQGRGWYGYTF. As DNA, the CDR3 is TGTGCCAGCAGAAGGAAGGGACAGGGCAGGGGATGGTATGGCTACACCTTC.

This clonotype has just a few counts. The rearrangement links TRBV29-1 to TRBJ1-2; 9 bases agree with TRBD1. Germline CDR1 is SQVTM and CDR2 is ANQGSEA. V shed 6 bases and J 2 bases; nucleotides not matched to a gene: 10. This CDR3 has 15 amino acids. CDR3 region: CSVVPSGTGNYGYTF. CDR3 coding DNA: TGCAGCGTCGTTCCGTCCGGGACAGGGAACTATGGCTACACCTTC.

The sample holds a few counts of this clonotype. The chain uses TRBV6-1 and TRBJ2-5; no clear D gene. Germline V lookup: CDR1 MNHNS, CDR2 SASEGT. The CDR3 extends over 12 amino acids. Between the trimmed V and J ends, which lost 2 bases and 4 bases, there was a span of 5 bases. The CDR3 protein is CASSERAETQYF. The CDR3 DNA is TGTGCCAGCAGTGAAAGGGCAGAGACCCAGTACTTC.

The rearrangement links TRBV19 to TRBJ1-2; the match to TRBD1 covers 7 bases. Germline V gene sequence: CDR1 LNHDA, CDR2 SQIVND (reference sequence). The CDR3 consists of 15 residues. V was pared by 9 bases and J by 0 bases, with 10 bases of the junction left unmatched. CDR3 DNA sequence: TGTGCCAGCCTTCAGGGGGACACATCTAACTATGGCTACACCTTC. It is translated as CASLQGDTSNYGYTF.

V usage is TRBV28 and J usage is TRBJ1-1; D is ambiguous. Germline V gene sequence: CDR1 MDHEN, CDR2 SYDVKM. This CDR3 has 13 amino acids. The V and J ends lost 7 bases and 4 bases respectively, with 13 bases between them. The CDR3 spells CASTIGRGTEAFF. CDR3 bases: TGTGCCAGCACCATCGGACGAGGCACTGAAGCTTTCTTT.

The rearrangement uses TRBV5-1 and TRBJ2-1; no definite D call. The CDR3 runs 11 residues. Trimming pared 2 bases from V and 5 bases from J, leaving 2 bases between. Germline V gene lookup returns CDR1 SGHRS and CDR2 YFSETQ. CDR3 in DNA: TGCGCCAGCAGCTTAGACAATGAGCAGTTCTTC. It specifies CASSLDNEQFF.

V is TRBV11-2 and J is TRBJ2-5; 8 bases line up with TRBD1. CDR3 size: 16 residues. Germline lookup yields CDR1 SGHAT and CDR2 FQNNGV. V was pared by 1 base and J by 1 base, with 5 bases of the junction left unmatched. This CDR3 is CASSLVRTGFQETQYF. The CDR3 nucleotides are TGTGCCAGCAGCTTAGTCAGGACAGGGTTCCAAGAGACCCAGTACTTC.

The chain employs TRBV6-1 and TRBJ1-5; D remains ambiguous. Trimming took off 6 bases at V and 0 bases at J, with 6 bases between the two ends. The V gene's germline CDR1 is MNHNS and CDR2 SASEGT. This CDR3 region has 13 residues. CDR3 nucleotide sequence: TGTGCCAGCAGCCCAAATAGCAATCAGCCCCAGCATTTT. Its translation: CASSPNSNQPQHF.

The chain recombines TRBV20-1 with TRBJ2-5, with D tentatively TRBD1 (8 bases). Germline values: CDR1 DFQATT, CDR2 SNEGSKA (reference sequence). The germline V and J ends were trimmed by 1 base and 5 bases, with 35 bases remaining between them. The CDR3 totals 21 residues. The CDR3 region is CSARVTPGTGGRGAEGETQYF. CDR3 in DNA: TGCAGTGCTAGAGTCACTCCCGGGACAGGTGGACGGGGGGCTGAGGGGGAGACCCAGTACTTC.

This clonotype has just a few counts. This chain uses TRBV9 with TRBJ1-2, with 7 bases matching TRBD1. There are 14 residues in the CDR3. The J segment lost 3 bases and the V segment lost 3 bases, leaving 5 bases of the junction unmatched. Germline CDR1 and CDR2: SGDLS and YYNGEE. CDR3: CASSAGQTYYGYTF. CDR3 nucleotides: TGTGCCAGCAGCGCGGGACAGACTTACTATGGCTACACCTTC. Full variable domain (missing parts from reference TRBV9 and TRBJ1-2): DSGVTQTPKHLITATGQRVTLRCSPRSGDLSVYWYQQSLDQGLQFLIQYYNGEERAKGNILERFSAQQFPDLHSELNLSSLELGDSALYFCASSAGQTYYGYTFGSGTRLTVV.

The chain couples TRBV6-5 to TRBJ1-1; 9 bases match TRBD1. V shed 4 bases, J shed 0 bases, and the junction held 3 bases outside the gene matches. The germline gives CDR1 MNHEY, CDR2 SVGAGI. The CDR3 contains 15 residues. CDR3 nucleotides: TGTGCCAGCAGTTTACAGGGGGCGATGAACACTGAAGCTTTCTTT. Its translation is CASSLQGAMNTEAFF.

This clonotype came up a few times. The rearrangement joins TRBV18 to TRBJ2-5; 7 bases match TRBD1. This CDR3 contains 15 residues. The trim removed 0 bases at V and 5 bases at J, leaving 6 bases unmatched. Germline loops: CDR1 KGHSH, CDR2 LQKENI. The CDR3: CASSPPGTVLETQYF. The DNA of the CDR3 is TGTGCCAGCTCACCACCCGGGACAGTTTTGGAGACCCAGTACTTC.

This clonotype was counted a few times. The chain has TRBV7-9 and TRBJ1-1, with D unresolved. Trimming cost V 5 bases and J 1 base, with 8 bases left between them. This CDR3 is 13 amino acids long. Looked up from germline, CDR1 is SEHNR and CDR2 is FQNEAQ (reference sequence). The chain's CDR3 is CASSPKRNTEAFF. CDR3 bases: TGTGCCAGCAGCCCTAAAAGGAACACTGAAGCTTTCTTT.

This chain joins TRBV6-1 and TRBJ1-1; TRBD1 matches 7 bases. CDR3 size: 15 residues. The V gene's germline CDR1 is MNHNS and CDR2 SASEGT. With 6 bases clipped from V and 4 bases from J, the junction kept 11 bases outside the gene matches. The CDR3 bases are TGTGCCAGCAGCCAAAATCGGGACAGACCCACTGAAGCTTTCTTT. As protein: CASSQNRDRPTEAFF.

V usage is TRBV7-3 and J usage is TRBJ1-5; D might be TRBD1 (5 bases). V was clipped by 5 bases and J by 7 bases, with 12 bases between them. The germline V gene encodes CDR1 SGHTA and CDR2 FQGTGA. The CDR3 is 13 residues long. The CDR3 coding sequence is TGTGCCAGCAGCCCCTCTGGGGGACAGCCCCAGCATTTT. Amino acids: CASSPSGGQPQHF. Full variable domain (missing parts from reference TRBV7-3 and TRBJ1-5): GAGVSQTPSNKVTEKGKYVELRCDPISGHTALYWYRQSLGQGPEFLIYFQGTGAADDSGLPNDRFFAVRPEGSVSTLKIQRTERGDSAVYLCASSPSGGQPQHFGDGTRLSIL.